What follows are 12 T cell receptor beta chains derived from one specimen sequenced in a study of somatic mutations in cytotoxic T cells in rheumatoid arthritis. Here immunoSEQ multiplex PCR was the method, and the copy in TCRdb shows in-frame clones only, minus some. The profile shows around 6,800 clones, around three quarters of them singletons. The sequenced material came from CD8+ T cells sorted from blood. These receptors were obtained from an adult with rheumatoid arthritis.

This clone was detected only once. The chain uses TRBV25-1 and TRBJ2-1; no clear D. Trimming stripped 0 bases from V and 6 bases from J, with 3 bases between. CDR1 is MGHDK and CDR2 is SYGVNS in the germline V gene. The CDR3 is made up of 12 amino acids. The DNA of the CDR3 is TGTGCCAGCAGTGAATATTCCAATGAGCAGTTCTTC. This codes for CASSEYSNEQFF.

J is TRBJ2-1 and V is TRBV4-2; TRBD2 matches 7 bases. V shed 10 bases, J shed 2 bases, and the junction held 8 bases outside the gene matches. The CDR3 covers 14 residues. Germline assignment: CDR1 LGHNA and CDR2 YNFKEQ. The CDR3 spells CATGAGDAYNEQFF. CDR3 coding DNA: TGTGCCACCGGCGCGGGAGACGCCTACAATGAGCAGTTCTTC.

The CDR3: CASSQETSSNTEAFF. The CDR3 DNA follows: TGCGCCAGCAGCCAAGAAACCAGTTCGAACACTGAAGCTTTCTTT. The chain employs TRBV4-1 and TRBJ1-1, with D unclear. The V end was cut by 0 bases, the J end by 1 base, with 9 bases between. Germline V gives CDR1 MGHRA, CDR2 YSYEKL. CDR3 size: 15 residues.

This rearrangement joins TRBV9 to TRBJ1-1; the D is unclear. From germline, CDR1 is SGDLS and CDR2 YYNGEE. The CDR3 totals 15 residues. V lost 5 bases and J 0 bases, leaving 14 bases between the germline ends. CDR3 DNA sequence: TGTGCCAGCAGACTGGACGGAGATATGAACACTGAAGCTTTCTTT. It yields the protein CASRLDGDMNTEAFF.

V usage is TRBV7-6 and J usage is TRBJ2-5, with unresolved D. This CDR3 contains 15 residues. Per germline, CDR1 SGHVS and CDR2 FNYEAQ. Trimming removed 5 bases at V and 1 base at J, with 14 bases between. In DNA, the CDR3 is TGTGCCAGCAGCCCACCCGCGGTTACCCAAGAGACCCAGTACTTC. It encodes CASSPPAVTQETQYF.

The chain joins TRBV29-1 to TRBJ1-1; no firm D call. The CDR3 contains 13 residues. The germline CDR1 and CDR2 sequences are SQVTM and ANQGSEA. V lost 3 bases to trimming and J lost 1 base, with 9 bases between them. The CDR3 sequence is CSVDLPSNTEAFF. The CDR3 bases are TGCAGCGTTGACCTCCCCTCGAACACTGAAGCTTTCTTT.

This chain uses TRBV7-9 with TRBJ2-5; TRBD2 aligns across 10 bases. Per the germline V gene, CDR1 is SEHNR and CDR2 is FQNEAQ (reference sequence). V lost 1 base to trimming and J lost 2 bases; unmatched junction nucleotides: 4. The CDR3 has 16 residues. CDR3 DNA: TGTGCCAGCAGCTTAGGAGCGGGGGGGATTCAAGAGACCCAGTACTTC. Its translation is CASSLGAGGIQETQYF. Full variable domain (remainder filled in from reference TRBV7-9 and TRBJ2-5): DTGVSQNPRHKITKRGQNVTFRCDPISEHNRLYWYRQTLGQGPEFLTYFQNEAQLEKSRLLSDRFSAERPKGSFSTLEIQRTEQGDSAMYLCASSLGAGGIQETQYFGPGTRLLVL.

The CDR3: CASSAQPSNYGYTF. The CDR3 nucleotides are TGTGCCAGCAGTGCCCAGCCTAGTAACTATGGCTACACCTTC. The V gene is TRBV6-4, the J gene TRBJ1-2, with unresolved D. V lost 4 bases and J lost 1, with 10 bases in between. Germline values: CDR1 MRHNA, CDR2 SNTAGT. This CDR3 has 14 amino acids.

The rearrangement uses TRBV27 and TRBJ2-1; D gene unclear. Germline values: CDR1 MNHEY, CDR2 SMNVEV (reference sequence). The V end was cut by 5 bases, the J end by 7 bases, with 12 bases between. The CDR3 has 13 residues. CDR3 bases: TGTGCCAGCAGTCTTTATTCGGAAAATGAGCAGTTCTTC. Protein sequence: CASSLYSENEQFF.

The chain carries TRBV4-3 and TRBJ2-7; perhaps TRBD2 as D (6 bases). CDR1 is LGHNA and CDR2 is YSLEER in the germline V gene. The V gene lost 2 bases and the J gene lost 1 base, with 15 bases spanning the gap. The CDR3 runs 16 residues. CDR3 coding DNA: TGCGCCAGCAGCCAATTCCGGGACTCCTATTCCTACGAGCAGTACTTC. Protein sequence: CASSQFRDSYSYEQYF.

This clone turned up a few times. V gene TRBV7-6 combines with J gene TRBJ2-7, with TRBD1 matching over 8 bases. The trim removed 5 bases at V and 0 bases at J, leaving 6 bases unmatched. The CDR3 consists of 15 residues. Germline V CDR1 and CDR2: SGHVS, FNYEAQ. In DNA form, the CDR3 reads TGTGCCAGCAGCCCCGGGACAGGATTCTCCTACGAGCAGTACTTC. Encoded protein: CASSPGTGFSYEQYF.

The chain couples TRBV7-9 to TRBJ2-5; 12 nucleotides match TRBD1. The germline CDR1 and CDR2 sequences are SEHNR and FQNEAQ (reference sequence). There are 16 residues in the CDR3. The V gene end was trimmed by 2 bases and the J gene end by 4 bases; junction bases not matched to a gene: 5. The DNA of the CDR3 is TGTGCCAGCAGCTTAAGGGACAGGGGGCCGGGAGAGACCCAGTACTTC. It specifies CASSLRDRGPGETQYF.